These T cell receptor beta chains were read from a single sample in a study of T cell responses to AZD1222 COVID-19 vaccine. TCRdb's table, derived via immunoSEQ multiplex PCR, lists solely in-frame clones and lacks some. The data contain 100,000 to 150,000 clones, around nine tenths of them singletons. Sequencing used peripheral blood, obtained on day 0 of AZD1222 vaccination. These receptors were collected from an adult in good health. CDR3s include the opening cysteine and the closing phenylalanine or tryptophan. The D gene is left open where the match is weak. Clone sizes are given selectively: once, few, many, or a class where the clone is expanded.

j_call | clone_size | v_call | d_call | cdr3_aa | cdr3_nt
TRBJ1-5 | . | TRBV28 | . | CASSLITGQSNQPQHF | TGTGCCAGCAGTTTAATTACTGGGCAGAGCAATCAGCCCCAGCATTTT
TRBJ2-5 | few | TRBV7-2 | . | CASSFSSQETQYF | TGTGCCAGCAGCTTCTCGAGTCAAGAGACCCAGTACTTC
TRBJ1-1 | . | TRBV7-9 | . | CASRRTITTEAFF | TGTGCCAGCAGACGGACCATAACCACTGAAGCTTTCTTT
TRBJ2-3 | . | TRBV24-1 | . | CATRGRAEGSITDTQYF | TGTGCCACCCGAGGTAGGGCAGAGGGGAGTATCACAGATACGCAGTATTTT
TRBJ2-6 | once | TRBV5-1 | . | CASSGATGISGANVLTF | TGCGCCAGCAGCGGGGCTACCGGAATCTCTGGGGCCAACGTCCTGACTTTC
TRBJ2-5 | . | TRBV6-1 | . | CASSKLVQETQYF | TGTGCCAGCAGTAAACTAGTCCAAGAGACCCAGTACTTC
TRBJ1-2 | . | TRBV30 | . | CAWSVQGWDGYTF | TGTGCCTGGAGTGTTCAGGGGTGGGATGGCTACACCTTC
TRBJ1-2 | . | TRBV4-1 | . | CASSQDPTARSYTF | TGCGCCAGCAGCCAAGATCCGACTGCCAGGAGCTACACCTTC
TRBJ1-1 | . | TRBV4-2 | . | CASSRGGEGTEAFF | TGTGCCAGCAGCCGCGGAGGGGAGGGCACTGAAGCTTTCTTT
TRBJ1-1 | . | TRBV21-1 | . | CASSKVEGTAKPTPEAFF | TGTGCCAGCAGCAAAGTTGAGGGGACAGCCAAGCCTACACCAGAAGCTTTCTTT